Presented here are 12 T cell receptor beta chains from one specimen sequenced in a study of PD-1 blockade in classical Hodgkin lymphoma (TCRdb year 2020). What the time point label conveys for this sample: cycle 4 day 1 (C4D1), after less than seven weeks of nivolumab. All trial patients had relapsed after autologous stem cell transplantation, with cohorts A, B and C differing in prior brentuximab vedotin exposure. Magnetic negative selection with a Miltenyi CD4+ T cell isolation kit was used to purify CD4+ T cells from thawed PBMCs. Libraries were built with the immunoSEQ multiplex PCR assay. As stored in TCRdb, this immuneACCESS dataset retains in-frame rearrangements with V and J assigned. A fraction of the clones does not appear; measured against another copy, unresolved V genes explain less than half of the discrepancy, and the remainder lacks a known reason. The sample yields 25,000 to 35,000 clones; roughly nine tenths were counted once. The ten largest clones capture less than 0.5% of the sample.

The sample was CD4+ T cells from blood, taken before the fourth cycle of nivolumab. Receptor source: a human donor with classical Hodgkin lymphoma.

This chain links TRBV11-1 with TRBJ2-5, with D perhaps TRBD2 (6 bases). V was shortened by 0 bases and J by 1 base, with 6 bases between the two germline ends. Looked up from germline, CDR1 is SGHAT and CDR2 is FQDESV (reference sequence). The CDR3 is made up of 14 amino acids. The CDR3 coding sequence is TGTGCCAGCAGCTTAGCACTAGCCCAAGAGACCCAGTACTTC. Its translation is CASSLALAQETQYF.

The rearrangement uses TRBV9 and TRBJ2-3, with 8 bases lining up with TRBD2. Germline CDR1 is SGDLS and CDR2 is YYNGEE. With 0 bases clipped from V and 2 bases from J, the junction kept 5 bases outside the gene matches. The CDR3 is 16 residues long. CDR3 bases: TGTGCCAGCAGCGTAGCAGGACTAGCCAACACAGATACGCAGTATTTT. It codes for CASSVAGLANTDTQYF. The full variable domain, in which reference TRBV9 and TRBJ2-3 provide the parts outside the CDR3, is DSGVTQTPKHLITATGQRVTLRCSPRSGDLSVYWYQQSLDQGLQFLIQYYNGEERAKGNILERFSAQQFPDLHSELNLSSLELGDSALYFCASSVAGLANTDTQYFGPGTRLTVL.

This clone was seen more than once but under ten times. The V gene is TRBV5-1, the J gene TRBJ2-1; D is unresolved. The germline V and J ends were trimmed by 5 bases and 5 bases, with 11 bases remaining between them. The germline V gene encodes CDR1 SGHRS and CDR2 YFSETQ. This CDR3 is built from 13 residues. CDR3 DNA sequence: TGCGCCAGCAGGTCCGGATTCAACAATGAGCAGTTCTTC. Protein product: CASRSGFNNEQFF.

The genes are TRBV4-1 and TRBJ2-1; 9 nucleotides align to TRBD2. V was pared by 1 base and J by 5 bases, with 0 bases of the junction left unmatched. Germline assignment: CDR1 MGHRA and CDR2 YSYEKL. The CDR3 runs to 14 residues. CDR3 in amino acids: CASSQGLADNEQFF. The CDR3, as DNA: TGCGCCAGCAGCCAAGGACTAGCGGACAATGAGCAGTTCTTC.

This chain uses TRBV7-2 with TRBJ2-5; tentatively, D is TRBD2 (6 bases). This CDR3 is built from 15 residues. Trimming removed 5 bases from V and 1 base from J, with 14 bases in between. Germline assignment: CDR1 SGHTA and CDR2 FQGNSA. CDR3 sequence (DNA): TGTGCCAGCAGCCCCCAGATCGGGGGCCAAGAGACCCAGTACTTC. This sequence encodes CASSPQIGGQETQYF. The complete variable domain, with remaining parts taken from reference TRBV7-2 and TRBJ2-5, reads GAGVSQSPSNKVTEKGKDVELRCDPISGHTALYWYRQSLGQGLEFLIYFQGNSAPDKSGLPSDRFSAERTGGSVSTLTIQRTQQEDSAVYLCASSPQIGGQETQYFGPGTRLLVL.

This chain uses TRBV6-1 with TRBJ1-5; D is unclear. The CDR3 loop spans 14 amino acids. Between the trimmed V and J ends, which lost 8 bases and 2 bases, there was a span of 13 bases. Germline V gives CDR1 MNHNS, CDR2 SASEGT. The CDR3 nucleotides are TGTGCCAGCGATCGTTTGATGCGCAATCAGCCCCAGCATTTT. This gives the protein CASDRLMRNQPQHF.

This sequence joins TRBV5-6 and TRBJ2-7; a possible D gene is TRBD1 (6 bases). CDR1 and CDR2 (germline): SGHDT, YYEEEE. The V and J ends lost 4 bases and 1 base respectively, with 12 bases between them. The CDR3 covers 14 residues. For the CDR3, the DNA is TGTGCCAGCAGCGCCCCAGGGGTATCCTACGAGCAGTACTTC. Its protein is CASSAPGVSYEQYF.

V and J are TRBV29-1 and TRBJ2-3, with 12 positions matching TRBD1. The trim removed 3 bases at V and 0 bases at J, leaving 13 bases unmatched. This CDR3 contains 19 residues. Per the germline V gene, CDR1 is SQVTM and CDR2 is ANQGSEA. The CDR3 protein is CSVEGGQGALVTSTDTQYF. CDR3 coding DNA: TGCAGCGTTGAGGGGGGACAGGGGGCCCTAGTGACAAGCACAGATACGCAGTATTTT.

V is TRBV27 and J is TRBJ2-3; the D gene is possibly TRBD1 (5 bases). The CDR3 is 14 amino acids. Germline assignment: CDR1 MNHEY and CDR2 SMNVEV (reference sequence). The V end was cut by 3 bases, the J end by 2 bases, with 9 bases between. The CDR3 DNA is TGTGCCAGCAGTTTCGGACACCACACAGATACGCAGTATTTT. The encoded protein is CASSFGHHTDTQYF.

This chain connects TRBV5-5 to TRBJ2-1; 12 bases agree with TRBD2. The CDR3 contains 15 residues. Germline CDR1 reads SGHKS; CDR2 reads YYEKEE (reference sequence). V dropped 4 bases and J dropped 6; count of bases not matched to a gene: 5. The CDR3 DNA follows: TGTGCCAGCAGCCCGCCGGGACTAGCGGGCAATGAGCAGTTCTTC. This sequence encodes CASSPPGLAGNEQFF.

The gene calls are TRBV5-6 and TRBJ2-5, with 7 bases that match TRBD1. The CDR3 is 14 residues long. The V and J ends lost 4 bases and 4 bases, in that order; junction bases with no gene match: 7. Germline assignment: CDR1 SGHDT and CDR2 YYEEEE. The CDR3 DNA sequence: TGTGCCAGCAGCGGGACAGCACATGGAGAGACCCAGTACTTC. Translated, it gives CASSGTAHGETQYF.

The J gene is TRBJ1-1, the V gene TRBV6-5, with D maybe TRBD1 (6 bases). The V and J ends lost 6 bases and 6 bases respectively, with 14 bases between them. The CDR3 length is 13 residues. The germline CDR1 and CDR2 sequences are MNHEY and SVGAGI. The CDR3 nucleotides read TGTGCCAGCAGGGACACAGGGTCTCCTGAAGCTTTCTTT. It encodes CASRDTGSPEAFF.